This TCR beta chain was observed in a study of Graves' ophthalmopathy and Graves' hyperthyroidism. Beta-chain TCR CDR3 regions were amplified from RNA transcripts. First-round RT-PCR with HTBI primers preceded a second-round multiplex PCR. TCRdb re-called the multiplex PCR reads through MiXCR, storing one row per CDR3 protein. Found here are some 360,000 distinct CDR3 sequences, about 18% of them singletons; the top ten hold roughly 2.3%. The diagnostic workup employed clinical symptoms, serum thyroxine, TRAb, thyroid ultrasound and orbital computed tomography. Germline V CDR1 and CDR2: SNHLY, FYNNEI. The CDR3 loop spans 15 amino acids. Trimming took off 3 bases at V and 3 bases at J, with 14 bases between the two ends.

The sample comprised peripheral blood. The sequence came from an adult woman with stable Graves' hyperthyroidism. The rearrangement joins TRBV2 to TRBJ1-2, with a tentative D call TRBD1 (6 bases). The CDR3 DNA is TGTGCCAGCAGTGAGTTCAGGGGAAGGGACTATGGCTACACCTTC. This sequence encodes CASSEFRGRDYGYTF.